The subject of this entry is one T cell receptor beta chain. This clonotype was detected ten times or more. Its antigen remains unidentified. No base qualities exist here, and no much larger clone lies one base off it. Moderately to severely active disease, a Clinical Activity Score of at least 3, a NOSPECS grade of at least 4, and a duration under 3 months were present in ophthalmopathy patients. Any patient with an uncontrolled infection, another autoimmune disease, pregnancy or lactation was excluded. Diagnoses relied on clinical symptoms, serum thyroxine and TRAb, thyroid ultrasound and orbital computed tomography. Ficoll-Paque density gradient centrifugation was used to isolate PBMCs from 10 ml of fresh peripheral blood. Total RNA was extracted with Trizol reagent, and quality was checked on an Agilent 2100 Bioanalyzer. The TCR beta CDR3 regions were amplified from the RNA transcripts. For the first round of RT-PCR on the TCR CDR3, the HTBI primer set was used together with the Qiagen OneStep RT-PCR kit. Libraries were constructed in a second round of multiplex PCR, after which size selection and purification were performed. Sequencing of the libraries was done on an Illumina HiSeq2000 using paired-end 100 bp reads. Turning to the authors' computational methods: SOAPnuke was used to process the raw data, removing reads that contained adapters or uncalled bases, had a mean Phred below 15, or lacked an exact match to the constant primer or identifier. High-quality paired reads were merged using COPE v1.2.5, and each unique nucleotide sequence was defined as a clonotype. MiTCR v1.1 was used to align the clonotypes against IMGT TRBV, TRBD and TRBJ reference segments. Analysis was restricted to V-J combinations with a frequency above 0.0001, which covered just over 98% of repertoires. The TCS score was defined as F50 (clonal expansion) divided by E x V (chaos), with BLOSUM62-based TCRdist calculated between CDR3 peptides within each V-J. Welch's t-statistics and random forest reduced around 520 V-J features to 13, which were used in a naive Bayes classifier (R e1071). TCRdb applied fastp at Q25 and MiXCR to the public reads, then kept only in-frame beta chains. Each CDR3 protein appears once, grouped with its most common genes and DNA. The V and J calls were determined by TCRdb, not by the authors. This sample gives hundreds of thousands of distinct CDR3 sequences in total; 15% to 20% of them show up just once. Approximately 30% of the sample lies in the top ten.

The data derive from a study of T cells in Graves' hyperthyroidism and ophthalmopathy (dated by TCRdb to between 2018 and 2021). Notes on the research overall: Peripheral blood was collected at initial diagnosis, before any treatment. TCR V-J signatures able to tell the groups apart were searched for in a discovery cohort of 90 to 100 patients, of whom roughly 42 had Graves' ophthalmopathy and some 60 had stable Graves' hyperthyroidism. Whether ophthalmopathy could be predicted prospectively was tested in an independent validation cohort made up of approximately 19 hyperthyroidism patients plus 17 patients who later progressed to ophthalmopathy. For training and testing, the 95 to 100 patients in the discovery cohort were randomly divided in a 7:3 ratio. In roughly six Graves' hyperthyroidism patients, the study also compared T-cell repertoires from thyroid tissue with T-cell repertoires from blood. Following sampling, methimazole starting at 30 mg daily was given to hyperthyroidism patients, and high-dose intravenous methylprednisolone was given to ophthalmopathy patients. According to the paper, TCR Vbeta CDR3 sequencing was carried out on 135 peripheral blood samples, which came from about 45 ophthalmopathy, under 80 hyperthyroidism and about 17 progressor patients. What the work shows at the level of the full study, not this receptor alone: No statistical method was used to set the sample size in advance, and investigators knew the group allocation. Most expanded thyroid clonotypes (frequency above 0.001) were also found in blood, which suggests that blood repertoires may mirror thyroid immune responses. Ophthalmopathy was separated from stable hyperthyroidism by a 13 V-J signature model, with over 85% sensitivity and just over 81% specificity obtained in cross-validation and 80%/75% obtained in testing. In validation, the model predicted progression to ophthalmopathy with over 60% sensitivity and 72% to 75% specificity, a median of approximately 6.7 months before onset.

Trimming removed 4 bases from V and 1 base from J; the gene matches leave 4 bases unexplained. Spanning cysteine to phenylalanine, the CDR3 consists of 15 amino acids. Of all the DNA, just the CDR3 is kept, 45 bases in frame from base 1. The germline V gene provides CDR1 KGHDR and CDR2 SFDVKD. The chain is encoded by TRBV24-1 joined to TRBJ2-5; 8 central bases correspond to TRBD2. Sequenced: blood. This clonotype originated in a woman between 18 and 30 years old with Graves' ophthalmopathy. The DNA reads TGTGCCACCAGTGACAAGCGGGAGCCCCAAGAGACCCAGTACTTC. Translated, it gives CATSDKREPQETQYF.